The 6 T cell receptor beta chains below come from one sample, sequenced in a study of cytomegalovirus exposure and HLA in healthy donors (dated by TCRdb to the late 2010s). Library method: the immunoSEQ multiplex PCR assay. A mixture of 60 forward primers for TCR Vbeta segments and 13 reverse primers for TCR Jbeta segments was used in the multiplex PCR. TCRdb holds this immuneACCESS table with in-frame rearrangements only. Some clones are missing; in checked studies, unresolved V genes explain under half, and the rest has no known cause. The sample table contains roughly 140,000 clones; only one count was recorded for 70% to 85% of them. About 7.1% of the sample is taken by the ten largest. Sequencing was done on a sample of PBMCs. These receptors were obtained from a woman between 50 and 59 years old in good health and CMV-seropositive.

V gene TRBV27 combines with J gene TRBJ2-7; maybe TRBD1 (5 bases). The CDR3 covers 14 residues. Looked up from germline, CDR1 is MNHEY and CDR2 is SMNVEV (reference sequence). The V end was cut by 4 bases, the J end by 8 bases, with 18 bases between. The CDR3 coding sequence is TGTGCCAGCAGTTCCCATCGACAGACCGAGAAGCAGTACTTC. This gives the protein CASSSHRQTEKQYF.

The V and J genes are TRBV29-1 and TRBJ2-2, with 7 bases identical to TRBD1. Germline CDR1 reads SQVTM; CDR2 reads ANQGSEA. The CDR3 totals 16 residues. Unmatched junction bases numbered 12, after V lost 7 bases and J lost 1 base. The CDR3 region is CSALLTGTENTGELFF. In DNA form, the CDR3 reads TGCAGCGCGTTACTAACCGGGACAGAGAACACCGGGGAGCTGTTTTTT.

The chain recombines TRBV5-1 with TRBJ2-2; 10 positions agree with TRBD1. Germline loops: CDR1 SGHRS, CDR2 YFSETQ. The CDR3 length is 15 residues. V gave up 4 bases and J gave up 6 bases; unmatched junction bases: 6. Written as DNA, the CDR3 is TGCGCCAGCAGCGGTGACAGGGGGCGCCCCGGGGAGCTGTTTTTT. This encodes CASSGDRGRPGELFF.

J is TRBJ2-3 and V is TRBV25-1, with 8 positions matching TRBD1. V trimming: 5 bases; J trimming: 3 bases; junction bases outside the gene matches: 4. CDR3 length: 14 amino acids. Germline values: CDR1 MGHDK, CDR2 SYGVNS. The DNA for the CDR3 is TGTGCCAGCAGTACCGACAGGGGTACAGATACGCAGTATTTT. Protein: CASSTDRGTDTQYF.

Regarding this clone: The junction departs from the called germline gene at one end, perhaps through a read error. The genes are TRBV7-9 and TRBJ1-1; no reliable D call. The CDR3 sequence is 15 residues long. Germline CDR1 reads SEHNR; CDR2 reads FQNEAQ (reference sequence). CDR3 amino acids: CSSSLGLSGNTEAFF. The CDR3 DNA follows: TGTTCCAGCAGCTTAGGCTTGAGCGGGAACACTGAAGCTTTCTTT.

The rearrangement uses TRBV25-1 and TRBJ2-1; 14 nucleotides match TRBD2. This CDR3 has 17 amino acids. Trimming removed 5 bases from V and 8 bases from J; junction bases left unmatched: 11. Germline V gene data show CDR1 as MGHDK and CDR2 as SYGVNS. CDR3 coding DNA: TGTGCCAGCAGTCCCCGGGGGCGACTAGCGGGGGGGTATGAGCAGTTCTTC. Translation gives CASSPRGRLAGGYEQFF.